The clone carrying this T cell receptor (beta chain) showed up many times. These data are taken from a study of T cells in Graves' hyperthyroidism and ophthalmopathy. V lost 4 bases and J lost 7; bases outside the gene matches: 8. Looked up from germline, CDR1 is MDHEN and CDR2 is SYDVKM. The CDR3 spans 15 residues. Amplification of TCR beta CDR3 regions was performed using RNA transcripts as template. A first-round RT-PCR of the TCR CDR3 used the HTBI primer set. TCRdb re-called the multiplex PCR reads through MiXCR, storing one row per CDR3 protein. Of about 400,000 distinct CDR3 sequences listed, less than 20% are singletons.

The chain employs TRBV28 and TRBJ1-4; 8 bases are shared with TRBD1. The sequence derives from a woman between 18 and 29 years old with Graves' hyperthyroidism. Material for sequencing was blood. The CDR3 bases are TGTGCCAGCAGTTCCGACAGGGGATGGATTGAAAAACTGTTTTTT. The encoded protein is CASSSDRGWIEKLFF.